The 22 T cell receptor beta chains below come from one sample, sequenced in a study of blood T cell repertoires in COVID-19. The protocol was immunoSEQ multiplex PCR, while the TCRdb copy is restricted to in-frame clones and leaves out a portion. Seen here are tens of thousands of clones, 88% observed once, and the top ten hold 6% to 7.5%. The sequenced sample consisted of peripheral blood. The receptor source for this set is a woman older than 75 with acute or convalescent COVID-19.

CDR3 bases: TGTGCCAGCTCATGGGACAGGCGCTACACCATATATTTT. Protein sequence: CASSWDRRYTIYF. This chain joins TRBV7-3 and TRBJ1-3; TRBD1 matches 8 bases. The CDR3 length is 13 residues. Germline V gene data show CDR1 as SGHTA and CDR2 as FQGTGA. V dropped 8 bases and J dropped 8; count of bases not matched to a gene: 8.

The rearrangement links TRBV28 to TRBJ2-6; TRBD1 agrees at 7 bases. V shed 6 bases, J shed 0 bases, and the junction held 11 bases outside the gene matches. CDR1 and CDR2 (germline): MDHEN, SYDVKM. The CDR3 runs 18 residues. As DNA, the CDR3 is TGTGCCAGCAGCCCTGTAGGGGGCGGAACCTCTGGGGCCAACGTCCTGACTTTC. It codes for CASSPVGGGTSGANVLTF.

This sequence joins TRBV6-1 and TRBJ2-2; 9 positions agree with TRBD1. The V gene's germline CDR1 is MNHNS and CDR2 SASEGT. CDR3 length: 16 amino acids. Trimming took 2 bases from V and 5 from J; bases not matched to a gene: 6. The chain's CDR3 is CASSESPGQGTGELFF. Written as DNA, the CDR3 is TGTGCCAGCAGTGAATCCCCCGGACAGGGGACCGGGGAGCTGTTTTTT.

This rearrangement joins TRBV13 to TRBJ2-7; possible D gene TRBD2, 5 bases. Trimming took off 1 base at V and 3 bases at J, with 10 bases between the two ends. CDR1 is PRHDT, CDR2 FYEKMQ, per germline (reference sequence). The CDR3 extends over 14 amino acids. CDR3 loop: CASSLEGGYYEQYF. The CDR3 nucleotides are TGTGCCAGCAGCTTAGAAGGAGGTTACTACGAGCAGTACTTC.

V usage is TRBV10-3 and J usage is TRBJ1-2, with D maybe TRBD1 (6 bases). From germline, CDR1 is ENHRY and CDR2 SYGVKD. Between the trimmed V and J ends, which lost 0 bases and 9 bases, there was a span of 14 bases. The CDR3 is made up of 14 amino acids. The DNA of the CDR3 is TGTGCCATCAGTGAGTCACAGGGAAGGTGGAGCTACACCTTC. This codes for CAISESQGRWSYTF.

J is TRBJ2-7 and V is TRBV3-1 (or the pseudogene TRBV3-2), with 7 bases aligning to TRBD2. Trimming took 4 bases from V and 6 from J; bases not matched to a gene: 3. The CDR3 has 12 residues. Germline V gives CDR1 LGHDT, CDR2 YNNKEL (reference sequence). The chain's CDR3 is CASSLIAGEQYF. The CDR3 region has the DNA TGTGCCAGCAGCCTAATAGCGGGCGAGCAGTACTTC.

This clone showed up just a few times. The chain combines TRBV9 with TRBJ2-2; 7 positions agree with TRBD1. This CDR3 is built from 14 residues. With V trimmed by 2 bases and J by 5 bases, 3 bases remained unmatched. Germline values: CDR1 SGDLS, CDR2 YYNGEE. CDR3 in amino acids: CASSVQGETGELFF. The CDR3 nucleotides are TGTGCCAGCAGCGTTCAGGGGGAAACCGGGGAGCTGTTTTTT.

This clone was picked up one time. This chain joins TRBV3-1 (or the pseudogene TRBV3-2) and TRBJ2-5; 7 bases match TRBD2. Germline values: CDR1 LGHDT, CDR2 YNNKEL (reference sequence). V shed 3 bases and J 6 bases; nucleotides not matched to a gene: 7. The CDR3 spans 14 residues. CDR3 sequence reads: CASSHREGRKTQYF. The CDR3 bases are TGTGCCAGCAGCCATAGGGAGGGCCGAAAGACCCAGTACTTC.

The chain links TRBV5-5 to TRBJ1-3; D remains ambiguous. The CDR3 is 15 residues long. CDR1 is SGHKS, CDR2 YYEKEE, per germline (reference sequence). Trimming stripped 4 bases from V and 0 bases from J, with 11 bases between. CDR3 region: CASSPGSSSGNTIYF. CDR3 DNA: TGTGCCAGCAGCCCCGGTTCGAGCTCTGGAAACACCATATATTTT.

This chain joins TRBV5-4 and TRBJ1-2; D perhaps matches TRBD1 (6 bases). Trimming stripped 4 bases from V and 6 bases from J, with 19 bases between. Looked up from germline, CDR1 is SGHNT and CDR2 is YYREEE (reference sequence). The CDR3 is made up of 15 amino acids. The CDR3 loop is CASSTTGIYFDGYTF. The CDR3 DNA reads TGTGCCAGCAGCACTACAGGGATCTACTTTGATGGCTACACCTTC.

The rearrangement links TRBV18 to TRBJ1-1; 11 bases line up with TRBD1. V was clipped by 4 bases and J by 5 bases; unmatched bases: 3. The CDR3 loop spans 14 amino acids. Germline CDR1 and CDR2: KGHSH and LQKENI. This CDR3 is CASSRGTGGTEAFF. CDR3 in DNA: TGTGCCAGCTCACGGGGGACAGGGGGGACTGAAGCTTTCTTT.

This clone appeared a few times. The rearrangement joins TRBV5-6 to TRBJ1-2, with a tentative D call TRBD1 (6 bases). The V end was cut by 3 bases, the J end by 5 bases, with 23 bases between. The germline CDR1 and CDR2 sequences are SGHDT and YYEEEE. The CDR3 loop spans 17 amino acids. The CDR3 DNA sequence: TGTGCCAGCAGCTCGGTTGGGGGGGCGTTATACATTTATGGCTACACCTTC. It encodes CASSSVGGALYIYGYTF.

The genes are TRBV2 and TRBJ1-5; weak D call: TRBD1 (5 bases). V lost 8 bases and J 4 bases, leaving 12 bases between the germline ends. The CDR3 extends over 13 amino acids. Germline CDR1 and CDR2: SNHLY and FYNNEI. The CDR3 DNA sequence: TGTGCCAGCTATCTCGGGGGAAATCAGCCCCAGCATTTT. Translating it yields CASYLGGNQPQHF.

The DNA for the CDR3 is TGTGCCAGCAGCCCAACAGGGGTGGCTCAGCCCCAGCATTTT. This encodes CASSPTGVAQPQHF. The genes are TRBV27 and TRBJ1-5, with TRBD1 matching 7 bases. Germline CDR1 reads MNHEY; CDR2 reads SMNVEV (reference sequence). This CDR3 spans 14 amino acids. The J segment lost 6 bases and the V segment lost 6 bases, leaving 8 bases of the junction unmatched.

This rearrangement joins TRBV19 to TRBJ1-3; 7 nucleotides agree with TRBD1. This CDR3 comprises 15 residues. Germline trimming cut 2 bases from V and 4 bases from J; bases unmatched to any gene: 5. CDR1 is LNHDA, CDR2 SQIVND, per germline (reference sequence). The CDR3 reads CASSISGQTGNTIYF. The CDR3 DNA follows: TGTGCCAGTAGTATATCGGGACAGACGGGAAACACCATATATTTT.

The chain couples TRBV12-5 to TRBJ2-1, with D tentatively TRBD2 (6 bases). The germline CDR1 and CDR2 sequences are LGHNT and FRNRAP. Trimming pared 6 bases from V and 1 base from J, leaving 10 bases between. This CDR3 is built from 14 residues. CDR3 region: CASGEAGSYNEQFF. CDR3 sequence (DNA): TGTGCTAGTGGGGAAGCGGGTTCCTACAATGAGCAGTTCTTC.

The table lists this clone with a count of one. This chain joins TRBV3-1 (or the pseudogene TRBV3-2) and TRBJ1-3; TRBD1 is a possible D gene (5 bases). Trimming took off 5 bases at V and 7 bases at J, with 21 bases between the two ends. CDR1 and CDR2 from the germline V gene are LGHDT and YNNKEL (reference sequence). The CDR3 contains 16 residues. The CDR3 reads CASSSSNRLTQNTIYF. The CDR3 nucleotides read TGTGCCAGCAGCTCGTCTAACAGGCTAACTCAGAACACCATATATTTT.

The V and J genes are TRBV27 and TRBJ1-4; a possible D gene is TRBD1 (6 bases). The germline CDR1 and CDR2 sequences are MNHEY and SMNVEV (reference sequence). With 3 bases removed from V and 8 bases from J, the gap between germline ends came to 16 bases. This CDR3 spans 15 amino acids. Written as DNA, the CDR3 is TGTGCCAGCAGTTTCAGGGGACAAAAAGGGGAAAAACTGTTTTTT. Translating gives CASSFRGQKGEKLFF.

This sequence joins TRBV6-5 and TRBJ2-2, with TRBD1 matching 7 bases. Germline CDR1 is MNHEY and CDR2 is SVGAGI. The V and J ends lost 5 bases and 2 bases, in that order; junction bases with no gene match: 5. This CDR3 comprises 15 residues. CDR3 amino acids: CASSRTGVNTGELFF. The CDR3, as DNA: TGTGCCAGCAGTAGAACAGGGGTCAACACCGGGGAGCTGTTTTTT.

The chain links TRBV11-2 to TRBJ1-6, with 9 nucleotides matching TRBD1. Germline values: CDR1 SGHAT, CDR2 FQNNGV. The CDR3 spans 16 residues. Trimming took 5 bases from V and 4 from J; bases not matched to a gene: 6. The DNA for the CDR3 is TGTGCCAGCAGCCCGGACAGGGGATATTATAATTCACCCCTCCACTTT. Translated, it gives CASSPDRGYYNSPLHF.

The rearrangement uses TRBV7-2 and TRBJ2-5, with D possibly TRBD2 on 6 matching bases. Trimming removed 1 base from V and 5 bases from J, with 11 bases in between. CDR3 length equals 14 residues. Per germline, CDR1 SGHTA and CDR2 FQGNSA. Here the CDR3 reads CASSLVRLGETQYF. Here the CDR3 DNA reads TGTGCCAGCAGCTTAGTAAGACTAGGGGAGACCCAGTACTTC.

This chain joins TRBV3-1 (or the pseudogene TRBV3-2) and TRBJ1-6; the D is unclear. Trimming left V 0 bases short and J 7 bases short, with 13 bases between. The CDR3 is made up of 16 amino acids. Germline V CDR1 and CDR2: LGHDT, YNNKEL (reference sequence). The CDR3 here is CASSQDNGRLNSPLHF. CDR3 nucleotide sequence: TGTGCCAGCAGCCAAGATAATGGCAGGTTGAATTCACCCCTCCACTTT.